This record looks at one T cell receptor (beta chain) sequence and its context. The data derive from a study of T-cell reconstitution after alpha-beta-depleted transplantation in children. V lost 8 bases to trimming and J lost 1 base, with 13 bases between them. Looked up from germline, CDR1 is ENHRY and CDR2 is SYGVKD. This CDR3 is 14 amino acids long. It was with unique molecular identifiers that the TCRbeta library was prepared. From the PCR reads, TCRdb called clonotypes with MiXCR, one entry per CDR3 protein. The repertoire has 500,000 to 650,000 distinct CDR3 sequences, 10% to 15% of them found once; the top ten carry around 2.2%.

The sequencing used PBMCs, mostly from graft donor cells, collected 360 days after TCRalphabeta/CD19-depleted stem cell transplant. The receptor was isolated from a male patient aged 10-17 years who had a stem cell transplant for acute myeloid leukemia, so the T cells may come from the graft donor. The chain recombines TRBV10-3 with TRBJ2-3, with D hard to call. CDR3 region: CAIGPWPRTDTQYF. The CDR3 DNA sequence: TGTGCCATCGGGCCCTGGCCCCGCACAGATACGCAGTATTTT.